Each of the 5 T cell receptor beta chains below was sequenced from the same sample in a study of identical twins. TCRdb re-derived calls from the 5' RACE reads in MiXCR, one entry per CDR3 protein. The table includes more than 1.5 million distinct CDR3 sequences, 32% detected once. The material sequenced was cord blood. The receptor set was obtained from a newborn girl in good health.

This clonotype has a handful of counts. This chain joins TRBV27 and TRBJ1-6, with 7 bases that match TRBD1. The germline CDR1 and CDR2 sequences are MNHEY and SMNVEV (reference sequence). V shed 6 bases, J shed 3 bases, and the junction held 8 bases outside the gene matches. This CDR3 has 16 residues. This chain's CDR3 is CASSPNWDSYNSPLHF. The CDR3 nucleotides are TGTGCCAGCAGCCCGAACTGGGACAGCTATAATTCACCCCTCCACTTT.

The chain links TRBV12-3 or TRBV12-4 to TRBJ2-3, with a tentative D call TRBD2 (6 bases). Deletions cut 5 bases from V and 6 bases from J, with 36 bases between. This CDR3 region has 21 residues. CDR3 nucleotides: TGTGCCAGCAGTCCCGGTTGGGGGGACCGGGGCGCTTCTACATACGCGGATACGCAGTATTTT. It specifies CASSPGWGDRGASTYADTQYF.

This clonotype was picked up many times. The V and J genes are TRBV12-3 or TRBV12-4 and TRBJ2-3; D remains ambiguous. V was shortened by 3 bases and J by 1 base, with 8 bases between the two germline ends. The CDR3 covers 14 residues. The DNA for the CDR3 is TGTGCCAGCAGTTTCACTATAGGCACAGATACGCAGTATTTT. It yields the protein CASSFTIGTDTQYF.

The gene calls are TRBV19 and TRBJ1-2, with D unclear. CDR3 length: 13 residues. The V gene lost 5 bases and the J gene lost 6 bases, with 13 bases spanning the gap. CDR1 and CDR2 from the germline V gene are LNHDA and SQIVND (reference sequence). As DNA, the CDR3 is TGTGCCAGTAGTGGCGTTCCCCCAAATGGCTACACCTTC. Protein sequence: CASSGVPPNGYTF.

The sample holds a few counts of this clonotype. This CDR3 is CSASPPGHYEQYF. The CDR3 DNA reads as TGCAGTGCTAGCCCTCCAGGCCACTACGAGCAGTACTTC. The chain uses TRBV20-1 and TRBJ2-7; D is ambiguous. The CDR3 spans 13 residues. The V end lost 3 bases, the J end lost 3 bases, and 12 bases lay between the germline ends. The germline gives CDR1 DFQATT, CDR2 SNEGSKA (reference sequence).